The TCR beta chain under discussion was sequenced for a study of technical replicates of blood from four donors. Repertoires were generated with immunoSEQ multiplex PCR, while TCRdb's copy carries only in-frame clones and drops some. The table includes about 76,000 clones, 94% detected once. The receptor was derived from a human donor in good health. Sequencing was performed on T cells isolated from PBMCs.

The CDR3 spells CASSSRGTGNQPQHF. The CDR3 DNA sequence: TGTGCCAGCAGCTCCAGAGGGACAGGGAATCAGCCCCAGCATTTT. V is TRBV11-2 and J is TRBJ1-5; TRBD1 matches at 9 bases. Trimming cost V 4 bases and J 4 bases; bases outside gene matches: 5. Germline CDR1 SGHAT, CDR2 FQNNGV. The CDR3 totals 15 residues.